This record concerns one TCR beta chain sequence. The data stem from a study of blood T cell repertoires in COVID-19. Overall study context: Samples of COVID-19 (acute and convalescent) were obtained from the United States, Italy and Spain. The analysed material was cDNA or gDNA that came from T cells, B-cell-depleted T cells, or PBMCs.

Clinical history as reported by participants underpinned cohort assignment. Per the study methods: Researchers report that nucleated cell counts were estimated from reference gene primer amplification. TCRdb's table, derived via immunoSEQ multiplex PCR, lists solely in-frame clones and lacks some. V, J and clone size reflect that table, while D and trimming were determined from the DNA. The profile shows around 300,000 clones, about 90% of them singletons. Trimming took 1 base from V and 4 from J, leaving 15 bases between them. Germline lookup yields CDR1 SGHRS and CDR2 YFSETQ. This CDR3 region has 16 residues.

This clonotype was obtained from a woman aged 25-40 years who had recovered from COVID-19. Sequences were obtained from PBMCs or T cells enriched from blood (not recorded which). J is TRBJ2-1 and V is TRBV5-1; D unclear. The CDR3 nucleotides read TGCGCCAGCAGCTTGTGGTCTGCGGTCCCATACAATGAGCAGTTCTTC. Translated: CASSLWSAVPYNEQFF.